The 29 T cell receptor beta chains below were found in one sample sequenced in a study of T-cell memory formation after mild COVID-19. MiXCR, run by TCRdb on the 5' RACE reads, gives a single entry per CDR3 protein. The data hold some 350,000 distinct CDR3 sequences, with 10% to 15% observed a single time. The sample comprised PBMCs or a T cell subset sorted from them (not recorded which). Receptors originate from a man aged 18 to 29 who had mild COVID-19 (a few samples of this study predate the infection). Cell type and time point are not known.

V and J are TRBV20-1 and TRBJ2-5; D might be TRBD2 (5 bases). This CDR3 has 14 amino acids. Germline-derived CDR1 and CDR2 are DFQATT and SNEGSKA (reference sequence). The germline V and J ends were trimmed by 5 bases and 1 base, with 14 bases remaining between them. The CDR3 nucleotides read TGCAGTGCTGCTTTTGAGGGCCTCCAAGAGACCCAGTACTTC. It yields the protein CSAAFEGLQETQYF.

The table lists this clonotype with a few counts. V usage is TRBV10-3 and J usage is TRBJ2-5, with D possibly being TRBD1 (6 bases). The CDR3 is made up of 13 amino acids. Trimming took 2 bases from V and 5 from J, leaving 9 bases between them. CDR1 and CDR2 from the germline V gene are ENHRY and SYGVKD. The CDR3 loop reads CAISEAGVETQYF. CDR3 bases: TGTGCCATCAGTGAGGCAGGGGTGGAGACCCAGTACTTC.

This clonotype was detected ten times or more. The gene calls are TRBV6-2 or TRBV6-3 and TRBJ1-5; a possible D gene is TRBD1 (6 bases). Between the trimmed V and J ends, which lost 6 bases and 4 bases, there was a span of 25 bases. This CDR3 contains 18 residues. Per the germline V gene, CDR1 is MNHEY and CDR2 is SVGEGT. The CDR3 DNA reads as TGTGCCAGCAGCCGCCGACAGGCGATTACCCGACCAAATCAGCCCCAGCATTTT. This translates into CASSRRQAITRPNQPQHF.

Only a few counts were recorded for this clonotype. The chain couples TRBV5-1 to TRBJ1-2, with D possibly being TRBD1 (6 bases). There are 15 residues in the CDR3. Trimming removed 0 bases at V and 8 bases at J, with 17 bases between. CDR1 and CDR2 from the germline V gene are SGHRS and YFSETQ. CDR3 sequence (DNA): TGCGCCAGCAGCTTGGAAGCGTCAGGGGCAGGAGGCTACACCTTC. It translates to CASSLEASGAGGYTF. The whole variable domain, remainder taken from reference TRBV5-1 and TRBJ1-2, is KAGVTQTPRYLIKTRGQQVTLSCSPISGHRSVSWYQQTPGQGLQFLFEYFSETQRNKGNFPGRFSGRQFSNSRSEMNVSTLELGDSALYLCASSLEASGAGGYTFGSGTRLTVV.

The V call is TRBV4-3, the J call TRBJ2-6, with D hard to call. The CDR3 is 14 amino acids. The germline V gene encodes CDR1 LGHNA and CDR2 YSLEER. V gave up 6 bases and J gave up 6 bases, with 12 bases separating them. CDR3 sequence reads: CASSPVWPANVLTF. CDR3 coding DNA: TGCGCCAGCAGTCCAGTTTGGCCGGCCAACGTCCTGACTTTC.

This clonotype was seen a few times. The J gene is TRBJ2-5, the V gene TRBV9; D may be TRBD2 (6 bases). Germline V gene data show CDR1 as SGDLS and CDR2 as YYNGEE. V was clipped by 2 bases and J by 0 bases, with 8 bases between them. The CDR3 spans 14 residues. Written as DNA, the CDR3 is TGTGCCAGCAGCGTCGGAGGGTACCAAGAGACCCAGTACTTC. Translated: CASSVGGYQETQYF.

V and J are TRBV7-6 and TRBJ2-7; D tentatively reads TRBD1 or TRBD2 (5 bases each). The CDR3 runs 14 residues. Per the germline V gene, CDR1 is SGHVS and CDR2 is FNYEAQ. V was cut by 2 bases and J by 4 bases, with 12 bases left in between. The CDR3 nucleotides are TGTGCCAGCAGCTTAACGGGACGGCTATACGAGCAGTACTTC. Translation gives CASSLTGRLYEQYF.

V usage is TRBV4-3 and J usage is TRBJ2-7, with 7 bases that match TRBD2. V shed 3 bases and J 7 bases; nucleotides not matched to a gene: 6. Germline V gene sequence: CDR1 LGHNA, CDR2 YSLEER. The CDR3 has 13 residues. The chain's CDR3 is CASSHGGGQEQYF. CDR3 in DNA: TGCGCCAGCAGCCACGGGGGAGGGCAGGAGCAGTACTTC.

The rearrangement uses TRBV18 and TRBJ2-7, with D perhaps matching TRBD2 (7 bases). Trimming shortened V by 4 bases and J by 3 bases, and 16 bases separated the two germline ends. In germline, CDR1 is KGHSH, CDR2 LQKENI. The CDR3 totals 15 residues. CDR3 loop: CASSLRAGHSYEQYF. The DNA of the CDR3 is TGTGCCAGCTCACTAAGAGCGGGACACAGCTACGAGCAGTACTTC.

This clonotype was recorded a few times. This sequence joins TRBV28 and TRBJ2-1, with D uncertain. V lost 4 bases, J lost 9 bases, and 22 bases lay in between. The germline CDR1 and CDR2 sequences are MDHEN and SYDVKM. The CDR3 is 16 residues long. CDR3 in amino acids: CASSSARWNIGSEQFF. The CDR3 coding sequence is TGTGCCAGCAGTTCCGCGCGCTGGAATATCGGAAGTGAGCAGTTCTTC.

V gene TRBV10-3 combines with J gene TRBJ1-1, with unresolved D. V was trimmed by 3 bases and J by 8 bases, leaving 13 bases between them. Per germline, CDR1 ENHRY and CDR2 SYGVKD. The CDR3 spans 13 residues. CDR3 protein: CAISESLPAEAFF. CDR3 coding DNA: TGTGCCATCAGTGAATCCCTACCAGCGGAAGCTTTCTTT.

This clonotype was counted between two and nine times. The chain couples TRBV14 to TRBJ1-1; 9 bases map to TRBD1. CDR1 and CDR2 from the germline V gene are SGHDN and FVKESK. This CDR3 spans 15 amino acids. Losses at the gene ends were 2 bases for V and 3 bases for J; bases not matched to a gene: 4. CDR3 loop: CASSQLTGGYTEAFF. CDR3 sequence (DNA): TGTGCCAGCAGCCAACTGACAGGGGGGTACACTGAAGCTTTCTTT.

The sample holds many counts of this clonotype. The chain employs TRBV4-3 and TRBJ2-3, with TRBD1 identical over 7 bases. Germline CDR1 is LGHNA and CDR2 is YSLEER. Losses at the gene ends were 3 bases for V and 4 bases for J; bases not matched to a gene: 1. CDR3 length: 13 residues. The CDR3 DNA follows: TGCGCCAGCAGCCAGCAGGGGGCAGATACGCAGTATTTT. Its translation: CASSQQGADTQYF.

The chain links TRBV6-5 to TRBJ1-6; maybe TRBD1 (5 bases). The CDR3 is 15 amino acids. Trimming took 6 bases from V and 5 from J, leaving 14 bases between them. CDR1 and CDR2 from the germline V gene are MNHEY and SVGAGI. The DNA of the CDR3 is TGTGCCAGCAGCGCAGGTCGGGGGGATAATTCACCCCTCCACTTT. Its translation: CASSAGRGDNSPLHF.

This chain links TRBV6-2 or TRBV6-3 with TRBJ2-2; possibly TRBD1 for D (5 bases). The CDR3 runs to 13 residues. The V end lost 9 bases, the J end lost 1 base, and 9 bases lay between the germline ends. CDR1 is MNHEY, CDR2 SVGEGT, per germline. The chain's CDR3 is CARDSKNTGELFF. The CDR3 bases are TGTGCCAGAGACAGCAAGAACACCGGGGAGCTGTTTTTT.

The CDR3 nucleotides are TGCGCCAGCAGCTCAGGGGGTGGTGACGGCTACACCTTC. Protein product: CASSSGGGDGYTF. V gene TRBV5-1 combines with J gene TRBJ1-2; the match to TRBD1 covers 7 bases. The CDR3 totals 13 residues. Germline assignment: CDR1 SGHRS and CDR2 YFSETQ. J was trimmed by 8 bases and V by 3 bases; bases with no gene match: 7.

This clonotype came up a few times. The V and J genes are TRBV3-1 and TRBJ1-1, with D perhaps TRBD1 (5 bases). CDR3 size: 14 residues. Germline V lookup: CDR1 LGHDT, CDR2 YNNKEL (reference sequence). Deletions cut 4 bases from V and 4 bases from J, with 13 bases between. The CDR3 DNA reads as TGTGCCAGCAGCCCCGTTTCAGGGCTCACTGAAGCTTTCTTT. It is translated as CASSPVSGLTEAFF.

This clonotype was recorded many times. At one boundary the junction diverges from the germline segment, which might be a read error. The J gene is TRBJ2-4, the V gene TRBV7-2; D might be TRBD2 (6 bases). CDR1 and CDR2 from the germline V gene are SGHTA and FQGNSA. This CDR3 comprises 12 residues. CDR3 sequence (DNA): TGTGCCAGCAGCTCCGGAGGGCTAAGTACGCACTTC. It specifies CASSSGGLSTHF.

This clonotype has only a few counts. This chain connects TRBV12-3 or TRBV12-4 to TRBJ1-1, with D uncertain. V dropped 7 bases and J dropped 6 bases, with 12 bases sitting between them. CDR3 length equals 12 residues. The CDR3 protein is CASTLGRAEAFF. As DNA, the CDR3 is TGTGCCAGCACCCTGGGGAGGGCTGAAGCTTTCTTT.

A remark on this clonotype: The CDR3 end shows no conserved phenylalanine or tryptophan, and so a read error is likely. Here the CDR3 DNA reads TGTGCCAGCAGCGTAGCGGGCGGTGGAGGCGGTGAGCAGTTCTCC. It specifies CASSVAGGGGGEQFS. The chain uses TRBV9 and TRBJ2-1; possible D gene TRBD2, 5 bases. Germline assignment: CDR1 SGDLS and CDR2 YYNGEE. Trimming took 0 bases from V and 9 from J, leaving 16 bases between them. CDR3 length: 15 amino acids.

V usage is TRBV18 and J usage is TRBJ1-3; a possible D gene is TRBD1 (6 bases). The CDR3 is 16 residues long. V lost 3 bases and J lost 4, with 16 bases in between. The germline V gene has CDR1 KGHSH and CDR2 LQKENI. The CDR3 nucleotides are TGTGCCAGCTCACCTCGGAACAGGGTAGACGGAAACACCATATATTTT. It is translated as CASSPRNRVDGNTIYF.

This clonotype was observed at least ten times. V and J are TRBV5-1 and TRBJ2-3; D gene ambiguous. The ends were cut back, 0 bases at V and 2 bases at J, with 4 bases in the middle. The CDR3 spans 13 residues. Germline V lookup: CDR1 SGHRS, CDR2 YFSETQ. The CDR3 region is CASSLGDTDTQYF. CDR3 coding DNA: TGCGCCAGCAGCTTGGGGGACACAGATACGCAGTATTTT.

A few counts support this clonotype. V gene TRBV5-5 combines with J gene TRBJ1-3; unclear D gene. Germline lookup yields CDR1 SGHKS and CDR2 YYEKEE (reference sequence). The CDR3 has 16 amino acids. Trimming took off 0 bases at V and 4 bases at J, with 14 bases between the two ends. The CDR3 bases are TGTGCCAGCAGCTTGGCCGCGATGTCTGAGGGAAACACCATATATTTT. Residues: CASSLAAMSEGNTIYF.

This chain connects TRBV5-1 to TRBJ2-3; D is tentatively TRBD1 or TRBD2 (5 bases each). Germline V gives CDR1 SGHRS, CDR2 YFSETQ. Deletions cut 0 bases from V and 2 bases from J, with 10 bases between. The CDR3 loop spans 15 amino acids. This chain's CDR3 is CASSLVGGFTDTQYF. The DNA for the CDR3 is TGCGCCAGCAGCTTGGTTGGGGGATTCACAGATACGCAGTATTTT.

This clonotype was counted many times. CDR3 protein: CASSHSAGVTDTQYF. Written as DNA, the CDR3 is TGCGCCAGCAGCCACTCAGCGGGGGTCACAGATACGCAGTATTTT. This chain uses TRBV4-1 with TRBJ2-3; TRBD2 matches 8 bases. The germline CDR1 and CDR2 sequences are MGHRA and YSYEKL. Trimming took 3 bases from V and 2 from J; bases not matched to a gene: 4. The length of the CDR3 is 15 residues.

Note on this clonotype: Its ends do not fully match the called genes, so a read error is possible. V gene TRBV12-3 or TRBV12-4 combines with J gene TRBJ1-2; D ambiguous. This CDR3 comprises 13 residues. For the CDR3, the DNA is TGTGACAGCAGTTTAGGTCAGAACTATGGCTACACCTTC. Translated, it gives CDSSLGQNYGYTF.

This chain links TRBV29-1 with TRBJ2-5; 7 positions agree with TRBD1. The ends lost 4 bases at V and 3 bases at J; junction bases unmatched: 8. This CDR3 spans 14 amino acids. Looked up from germline, CDR1 is SQVTM and CDR2 is ANQGSEA. The CDR3 DNA reads TGCAGCGTTGCCGGCCGGGACAGCAAAGAGACCCAGTACTTC. It codes for CSVAGRDSKETQYF.

This clonotype was observed a handful of times. This rearrangement joins TRBV6-5 to TRBJ2-3; 10 bases are a match to TRBD2. After removal of 2 bases from V and 4 bases from J, the junction contained 6 bases not matched to a gene. There are 16 residues in the CDR3. Germline lookup yields CDR1 MNHEY and CDR2 SVGAGI. CDR3 nucleotide sequence: TGTGCCAGCAGTTACGAGGCTAGCGGGGGTTCAGATACGCAGTATTTT. Its protein product is CASSYEASGGSDTQYF.

Only a few counts were recorded for this clonotype. The chain is built from TRBV5-8 and TRBJ2-3; D is unclear. Trimming removed 2 bases at V and 0 bases at J, with 10 bases between. Germline CDR1 and CDR2: SGHTS and YDEGEE. The CDR3 sequence is 15 residues long. Here the CDR3 DNA reads TGTGCCAGCAGCTTATGGGCATCTAGCACAGATACGCAGTATTTT. Amino acids: CASSLWASSTDTQYF.